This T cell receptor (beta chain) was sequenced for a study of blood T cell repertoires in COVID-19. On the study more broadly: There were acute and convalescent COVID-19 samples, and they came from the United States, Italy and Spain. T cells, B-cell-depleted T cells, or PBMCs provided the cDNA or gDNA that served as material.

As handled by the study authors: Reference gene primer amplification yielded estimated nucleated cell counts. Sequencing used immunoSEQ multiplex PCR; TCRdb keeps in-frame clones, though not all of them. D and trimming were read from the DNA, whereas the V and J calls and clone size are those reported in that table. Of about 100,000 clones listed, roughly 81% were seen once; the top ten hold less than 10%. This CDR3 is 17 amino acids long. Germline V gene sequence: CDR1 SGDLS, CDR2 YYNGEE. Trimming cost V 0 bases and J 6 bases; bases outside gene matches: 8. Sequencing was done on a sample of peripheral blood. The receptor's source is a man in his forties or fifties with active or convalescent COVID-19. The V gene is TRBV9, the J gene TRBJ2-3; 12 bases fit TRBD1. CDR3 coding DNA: TGTGCCAGCAGCGTAGGTGGGACAGGGGGCGCGGGTGATACGCAGTATTTT. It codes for CASSVGGTGGAGDTQYF.